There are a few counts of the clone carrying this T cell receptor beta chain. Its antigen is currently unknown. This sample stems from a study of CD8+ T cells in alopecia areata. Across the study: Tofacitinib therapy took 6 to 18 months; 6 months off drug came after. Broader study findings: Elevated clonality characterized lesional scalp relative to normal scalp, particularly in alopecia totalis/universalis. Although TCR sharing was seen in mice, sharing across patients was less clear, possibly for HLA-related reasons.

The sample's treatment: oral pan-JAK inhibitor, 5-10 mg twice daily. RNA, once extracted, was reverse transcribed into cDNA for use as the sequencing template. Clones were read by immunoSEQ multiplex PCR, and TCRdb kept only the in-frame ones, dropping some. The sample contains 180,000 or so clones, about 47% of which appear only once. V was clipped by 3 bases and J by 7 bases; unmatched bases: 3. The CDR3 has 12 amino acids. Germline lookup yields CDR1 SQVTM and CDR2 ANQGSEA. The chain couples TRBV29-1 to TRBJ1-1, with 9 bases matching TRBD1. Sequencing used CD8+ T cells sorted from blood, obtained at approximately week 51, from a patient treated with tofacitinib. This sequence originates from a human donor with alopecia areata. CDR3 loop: CSVDLDRGEAFF. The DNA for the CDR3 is TGCAGCGTTGATTTGGACAGGGGTGAAGCTTTCTTT.